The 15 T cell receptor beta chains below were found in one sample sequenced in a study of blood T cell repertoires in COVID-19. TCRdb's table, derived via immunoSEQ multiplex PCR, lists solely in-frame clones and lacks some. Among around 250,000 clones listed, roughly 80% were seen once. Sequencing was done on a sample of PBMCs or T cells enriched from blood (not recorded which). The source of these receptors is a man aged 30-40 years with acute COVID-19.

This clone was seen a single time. Here the CDR3 DNA reads TGTGCCAGCAGTGTGACAGGGCACGGCTACACCTTC. Amino acid sequence: CASSVTGHGYTF. The V call is TRBV25-1, the J call TRBJ1-2; 7 nucleotides line up with TRBD1. The CDR3 has 12 residues. The ends lost 4 bases at V and 8 bases at J; junction bases unmatched: 4. Germline V gene sequence: CDR1 MGHDK, CDR2 SYGVNS.

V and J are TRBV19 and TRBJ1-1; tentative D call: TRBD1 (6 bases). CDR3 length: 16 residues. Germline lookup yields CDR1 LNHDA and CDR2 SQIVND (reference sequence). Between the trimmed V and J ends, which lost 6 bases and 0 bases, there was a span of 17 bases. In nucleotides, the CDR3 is TGTGCCAGTAGCACGCCTTACAACAGGGTGAACACTGAAGCTTTCTTT. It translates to CASSTPYNRVNTEAFF. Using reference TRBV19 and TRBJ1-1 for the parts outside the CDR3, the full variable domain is DGGITQSPKYLFRKEGQNVTLSCEQNLNHDAMYWYRQDPGQGLRLIYYSQIVNDFQKGDIAEGYSVSREKKESFPLTVTSAQKNPTAFYLCASSTPYNRVNTEAFFGQGTRLTVV.

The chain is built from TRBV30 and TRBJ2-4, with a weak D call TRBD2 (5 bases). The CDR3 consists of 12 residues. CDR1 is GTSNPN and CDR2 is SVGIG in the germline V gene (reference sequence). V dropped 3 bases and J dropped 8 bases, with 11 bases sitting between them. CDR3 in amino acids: CAWRGSRDIQYF. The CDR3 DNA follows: TGTGCCTGGAGGGGGAGTCGCGACATTCAGTACTTC.

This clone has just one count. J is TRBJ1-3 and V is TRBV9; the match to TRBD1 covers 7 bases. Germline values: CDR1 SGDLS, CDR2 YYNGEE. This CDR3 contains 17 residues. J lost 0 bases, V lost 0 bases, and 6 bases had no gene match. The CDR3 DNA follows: TGTGCCAGCAGCGTAGGGGGACAGAGACTCTCTGGAAACACCATATATTTT. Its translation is CASSVGGQRLSGNTIYF.

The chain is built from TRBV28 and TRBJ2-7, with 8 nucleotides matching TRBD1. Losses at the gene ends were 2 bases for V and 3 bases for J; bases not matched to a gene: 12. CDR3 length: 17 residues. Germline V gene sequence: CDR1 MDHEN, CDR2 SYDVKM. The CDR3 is CASSLAPGQGRNYEQYV. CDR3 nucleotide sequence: TGTGCCAGCAGTTTAGCCCCAGGACAGGGAAGAAACTACGAGCAGTACGTC.

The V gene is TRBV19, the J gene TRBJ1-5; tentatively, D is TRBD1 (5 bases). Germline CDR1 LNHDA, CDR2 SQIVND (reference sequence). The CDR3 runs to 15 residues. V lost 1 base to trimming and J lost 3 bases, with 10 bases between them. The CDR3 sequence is CASSIAPGPNQPQHF. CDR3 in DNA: TGTGCCAGTAGTATAGCCCCAGGGCCCAATCAGCCCCAGCATTTT.

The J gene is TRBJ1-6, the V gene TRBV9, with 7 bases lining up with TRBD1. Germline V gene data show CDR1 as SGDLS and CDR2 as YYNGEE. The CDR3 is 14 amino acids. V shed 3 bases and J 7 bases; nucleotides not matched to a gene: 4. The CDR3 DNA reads TGTGCCAGCAGCGCGAAGACAGGGAATTCACCCCTCCACTTT. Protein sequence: CASSAKTGNSPLHF.

The CDR3 here is CASSYSGGSSYEQYV. As DNA, the CDR3 is TGTGCCAGCAGTTATAGCGGGGGGAGCTCCTACGAGCAGTACGTC. The chain joins TRBV28 to TRBJ2-7; 10 bases map to TRBD2. The CDR3 contains 15 residues. V trimming: 4 bases; J trimming: 0 bases; junction bases outside the gene matches: 3. CDR1 and CDR2 (germline): MDHEN, SYDVKM.

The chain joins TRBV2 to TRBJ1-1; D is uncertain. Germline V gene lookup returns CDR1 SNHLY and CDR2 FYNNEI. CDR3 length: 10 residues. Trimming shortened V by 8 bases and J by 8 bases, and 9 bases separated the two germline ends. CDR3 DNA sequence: TGTGCCAGCGGGCATAGGGAAGCTTTCTTT. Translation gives CASGHREAFF.

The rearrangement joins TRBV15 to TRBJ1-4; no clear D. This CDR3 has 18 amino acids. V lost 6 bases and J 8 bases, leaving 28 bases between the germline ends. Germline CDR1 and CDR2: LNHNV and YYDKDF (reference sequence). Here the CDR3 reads CATSTSDLSEPSGEKLFF. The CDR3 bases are TGTGCCACCAGTACCTCAGACCTTTCTGAACCCTCGGGGGAAAAACTGTTTTTT.

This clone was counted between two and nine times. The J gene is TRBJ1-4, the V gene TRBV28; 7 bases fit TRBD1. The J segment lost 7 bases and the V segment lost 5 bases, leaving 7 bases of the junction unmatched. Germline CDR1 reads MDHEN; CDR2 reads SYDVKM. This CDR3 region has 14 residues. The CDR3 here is CASSPPGGSEKLFF. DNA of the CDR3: TGTGCCAGCAGTCCACCAGGGGGGAGTGAAAAACTGTTTTTT. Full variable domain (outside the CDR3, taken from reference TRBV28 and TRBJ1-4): DVKVTQSSRYLVKRTGEKVFLECVQDMDHENMFWYRQDPGLGLRLIYFSYDVKMKEKGDIPEGYSVSREKKERFSLILESASTNQTSMYLCASSPPGGSEKLFFGSGTQLSVL.

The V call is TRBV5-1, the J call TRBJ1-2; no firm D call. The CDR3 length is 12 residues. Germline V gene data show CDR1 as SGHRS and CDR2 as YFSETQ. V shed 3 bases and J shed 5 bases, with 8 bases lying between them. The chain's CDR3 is CASSYQEYGYTF. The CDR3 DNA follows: TGCGCCAGCAGCTACCAGGAATATGGCTACACCTTC.

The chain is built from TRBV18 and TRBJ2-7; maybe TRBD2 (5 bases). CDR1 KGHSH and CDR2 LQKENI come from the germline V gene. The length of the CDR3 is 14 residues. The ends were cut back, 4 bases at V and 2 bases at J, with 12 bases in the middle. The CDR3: CASSLQGRAYEQYV. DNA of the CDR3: TGTGCCAGCTCACTACAAGGGAGAGCCTACGAGCAGTACGTC.

The DNA of the CDR3 is TGTGCCAGCAGCTTAGTGGCCGGGAGTTCGATCACCGGGGAGCTGTTTTTT. Residues: CASSLVAGSSITGELFF. The chain recombines TRBV7-2 with TRBJ2-2; D is perhaps TRBD2 (6 bases). The CDR3 loop spans 17 amino acids. The V gene's germline CDR1 is SGHTA and CDR2 FQGNSA. V lost 1 base and J lost 4, with 16 bases in between.

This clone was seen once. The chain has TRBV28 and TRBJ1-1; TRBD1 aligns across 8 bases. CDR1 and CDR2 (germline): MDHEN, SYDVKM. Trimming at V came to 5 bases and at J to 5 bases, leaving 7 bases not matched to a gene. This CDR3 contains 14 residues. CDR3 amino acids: CASSPWTGRTEAFF. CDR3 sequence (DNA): TGTGCCAGCAGTCCTTGGACAGGGAGAACTGAAGCTTTCTTT.